Reported below is one T cell receptor beta chain. Its antigen is undetermined. This sample was included in a study of memory CD4+ T cells and cytomegalovirus serostatus. Assay used: immunoSEQ multiplex PCR; TCRdb lists only in-frame clones, some missing. The sample lists about 58,000 clones; roughly 84% were seen once. The CDR3 sequence is 13 residues long. Germline lookup yields CDR1 MGHDK and CDR2 SYGVNS. Between the trimmed V and J ends, which lost 3 bases and 4 bases, there was a span of 10 bases. The sort gate was single viable CD3+CD4+CD8-CD45RO+ cells for memory CD4+ T cells. Donors' CMV status reflects serum IgG against pp150, pp28, p38, p52. After thawing, CD4+ T cells were positively selected. Notes on the study in general: About 40% of the roughly 160 known CMV-associated TCRbeta sequences appeared in CD4+ memory. Suggested: most of the CMV-linked TCR signature lies in CD4+ memory cells.

The J gene is TRBJ2-7, the V gene TRBV25-1; no firm D call. The sample consisted of memory CD4+ T cells from blood. The source is an adult in good health and CMV-seronegative. Some clones in this sample may be carry-over from other donors' samples. The CDR3 DNA reads TGTGCCAGCAGTGACGACGGTCTTTACGAGCAGTACTTC. Amino acids: CASSDDGLYEQYF.